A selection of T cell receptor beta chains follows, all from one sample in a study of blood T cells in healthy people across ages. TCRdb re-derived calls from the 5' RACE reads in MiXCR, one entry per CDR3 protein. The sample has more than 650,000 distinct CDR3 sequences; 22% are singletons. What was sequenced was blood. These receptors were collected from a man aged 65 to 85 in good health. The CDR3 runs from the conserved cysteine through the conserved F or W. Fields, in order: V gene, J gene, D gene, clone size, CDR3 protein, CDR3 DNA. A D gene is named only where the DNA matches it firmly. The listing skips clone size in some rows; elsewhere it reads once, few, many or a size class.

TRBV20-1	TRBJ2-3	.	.	CSAHRDHTDTQYF	TGCAGTGCACACCGGGACCACACAGATACGCAGTATTTT
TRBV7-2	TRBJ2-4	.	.	CASSLASWGNIQYF	TGTGCCAGCAGCTTAGCTTCTTGGGGAAACATTCAGTACTTC
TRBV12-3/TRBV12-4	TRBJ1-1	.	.	CASTPIPGLNTEAFF	TGTGCCAGCACCCCAATCCCTGGTTTGAACACTGAAGCTTTCTTT
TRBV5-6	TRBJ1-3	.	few	CASRASGSGNTIYF	TGTGCCAGCAGAGCATCAGGCAGTGGAAACACCATATATTTT
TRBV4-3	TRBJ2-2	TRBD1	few	CASSQVGQGSGELFF	TGCGCCAGCAGCCAAGTGGGACAGGGGTCCGGGGAGCTGTTTTTT
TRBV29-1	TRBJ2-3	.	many	CSARDSTDTQYF	TGCAGCGCCCGGGATAGCACAGATACGCAGTATTTT
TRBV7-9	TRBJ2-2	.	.	CASSLGATGELFF	TGTGCCAGCAGCTTAGGTGCCACCGGGGAGCTGTTTTTT
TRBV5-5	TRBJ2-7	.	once	CASSSFTEQYF	TGTGCCAGCAGCTCCTTTACCGAGCAGTACTTC
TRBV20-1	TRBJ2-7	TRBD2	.	CSARTSGRGTYEQYF	TGCAGTGCTAGGACTAGCGGGAGGGGTACCTACGAGCAGTACTTC
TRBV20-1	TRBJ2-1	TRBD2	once	CSAIPFAGVYNEQFF	TGCAGTGCTATTCCCTTTGCGGGGGTGTACAATGAGCAGTTCTTC
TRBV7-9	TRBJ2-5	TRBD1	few	CTSSLMTGGAETQYF	TGTACCAGCAGCTTGATGACAGGGGGTGCAGAGACCCAGTACTTC
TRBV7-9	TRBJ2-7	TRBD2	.	CASRPRTSGKSYEQYF	TGTGCCAGCAGGCCCAGGACTAGCGGGAAATCCTACGAGCAGTACTTC
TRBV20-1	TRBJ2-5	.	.	CSAHKQETQYF	TGCAGTGCCCACAAACAAGAGACCCAGTACTTC
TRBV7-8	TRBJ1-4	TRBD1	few	CASSPTGTVGEKLFF	TGTGCCAGCAGCCCGACCGGGACAGTAGGAGAAAAACTGTTTTTT
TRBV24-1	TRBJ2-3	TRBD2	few	CATSDRARSSGSADTQYF	TGTGCCACCAGTGACAGGGCGCGATCTAGCGGCTCCGCAGATACGCAGTATTTT
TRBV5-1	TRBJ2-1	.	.	CASTGAPNSYNEQFF	TGCGCCAGCACTGGAGCACCCAACTCCTACAATGAGCAGTTCTTC
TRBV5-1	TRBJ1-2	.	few	CASSFPDNYGYTF	TGCGCCAGCAGCTTTCCGGATAACTATGGCTACACCTTC
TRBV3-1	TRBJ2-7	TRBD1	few	CASSRQGPTYEQYF	TGTGCCAGCAGTCGACAGGGGCCTACCTACGAGCAGTACTTC
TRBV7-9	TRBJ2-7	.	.	CASSLQTKSHEQYF	TGTGCCAGCAGCTTGCAGACCAAAAGCCACGAGCAGTACTTC
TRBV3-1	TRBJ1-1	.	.	CASSPTGRRNTEAFF	TGTGCCAGCAGCCCTACGGGGAGGCGGAACACTGAAGCTTTCTTT
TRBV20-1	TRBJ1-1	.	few	CSASGDRFQGFSEAFF	TGCAGTGCTAGTGGTGACCGGTTCCAAGGTTTTTCTGAAGCTTTCTTT